The present T cell receptor (beta chain) was sequenced within a study of T cell responses to AZD1222 COVID-19 vaccine. Notes on the study in general: The sample set comprised mostly white British donors with more females, and clonal diversity was possibly underestimated.

There are 11 residues in the CDR3. Germline values: CDR1 SQVTM, CDR2 ANQGSEA. After removal of 7 bases from V and 3 bases from J, the junction contained 2 bases not matched to a gene. Generated by immunoSEQ multiplex PCR, the TCRdb table keeps only in-frame clones and is missing some. The sample contains some 150,000 clones, around 87% of which appear only once. Points on this clone: Its antigen is not known.

The source is an adult who received the AZD1222 COVID-19 vaccine. The specimen was peripheral blood, collected 28 days after the second AZD1222 dose. The gene calls are TRBV29-1 and TRBJ1-1; 7 bases are a match to TRBD1. The CDR3 DNA reads as TGCAGCGCTACAGGGGACACTGAAGCTTTCTTT. Protein sequence: CSATGDTEAFF.